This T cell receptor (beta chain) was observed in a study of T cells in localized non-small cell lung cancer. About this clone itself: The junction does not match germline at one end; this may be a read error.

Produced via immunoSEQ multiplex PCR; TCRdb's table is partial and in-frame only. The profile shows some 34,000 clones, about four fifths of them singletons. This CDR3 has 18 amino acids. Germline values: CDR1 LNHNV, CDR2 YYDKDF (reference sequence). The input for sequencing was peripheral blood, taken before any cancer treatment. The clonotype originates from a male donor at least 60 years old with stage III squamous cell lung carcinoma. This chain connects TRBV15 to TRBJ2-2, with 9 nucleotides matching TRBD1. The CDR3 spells CATSVSLGTGTKTGELFF. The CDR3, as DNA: TGTGCCACCAGCGTGAGTTTGGGGACAGGGACGAAGACCGGGGAGCTGTTTTTT.